This T cell receptor (beta chain) is drawn from a study of OX40 agonist ivuxolimab in advanced cancers. The wider study: People in dose escalation had one of these cancers: hepatocellular carcinoma, melanoma, renal cell or head and neck cancer.

Study-wide points: The study found that CD8+ T cells averaged more expanded clones than CD4+.

As to this clone: Its target is unknown.

No patient had autoimmune disease or received systemic immunosuppression. CDR3 length: 13 amino acids. CDR1 LNHDA and CDR2 SQIVND come from the germline V gene (reference sequence). V shed 9 bases and J 7 bases; nucleotides not matched to a gene: 9. Only in-frame clones appear in the TCRdb table, and some are missing; sequencing was by immunoSEQ multiplex PCR. Of 55,000 to 75,000 clones in the sample, roughly 90% were seen once. The specimen comprised CD4+ or CD8+ T cells sorted from blood, sampled in a trial of the OX40 agonist ivuxolimab. V and J are TRBV19 and TRBJ1-2; 9 positions match TRBD1. The source of this sequence is an adult with an advanced solid tumor such as melanoma, head and neck, liver or kidney cancer. CDR3 loop: CASGTGRFVGYTF. CDR3 DNA: TGTGCCAGCGGGACAGGGCGCTTTGTTGGCTACACCTTC. The variable domain in full, with the rest retrieved from reference TRBV19 and TRBJ1-2, is DGGITQSPKYLFRKEGQNVTLSCEQNLNHDAMYWYRQDPGQGLRLIYYSQIVNDFQKGDIAEGYSVSREKKESFPLTVTSAQKNPTAFYLCASGTGRFVGYTFGSGTRLTVV.